This TCR beta chain was captured in a study of cytomegalovirus exposure and HLA in healthy donors. PCR primers comprised 60 Vbeta and 13 Jbeta primers. Measured with immunoSEQ multiplex PCR; TCRdb has only the in-frame clones, and not every one. The sample yields approximately 100,000 clones, roughly three quarters seen once. In this sample, this clone turned up a few times. Germline CDR1 and CDR2: LNHDA and SQIVND (reference sequence). V lost 0 bases to trimming and J lost 0 bases, with 16 bases between them. The CDR3 extends over 18 amino acids. This receptor was taken from a woman younger than 30 in good health and CMV-seropositive. J is TRBJ2-3 and V is TRBV19; TRBD1 might be the D (6 bases). Sequenced: PBMCs. The CDR3 DNA reads TGTGCCAGTAGTATAGACGGGTTAGGGGGAATTAGCACAGATACGCAGTATTTT. It encodes CASSIDGLGGISTDTQYF.